This TCR beta chain derives from a study of response to subunit inactivated influenza vaccine. General study results and limits: That few new T cells are recruited by each seasonal influenza vaccination was the authors' suggestion.

This clonotype was found a few times. Its cognate antigen is unknown. TCRdb independently ran MiXCR on the RT-PCR reads; one entry per CDR3 protein. The table records hundreds of thousands of distinct CDR3 sequences, 6.5% to 8% of them present only once. The CDR3 runs 13 residues. V was shortened by 7 bases and J by 5 bases, with 14 bases between the two germline ends. The chain recombines TRBV12-3 or TRBV12-4 with TRBJ2-5; D is perhaps TRBD1 or TRBD2 (6 bases each). Sequenced material: PBMCs from blood, taken about 23 months after vaccination. This receptor was identified in a man between 50 and 75 years old who received an inactivated influenza vaccine. CDR3 region: CASNRDSGETQYF. In DNA form, the CDR3 reads TGTGCCAGCAACAGGGACTCAGGGGAGACCCAGTACTTC.